The 6 T cell receptor beta chains in this list originate from one sample, sequenced in a study of cytomegalovirus exposure and HLA in healthy donors. The PCR made use of 60 Vbeta and 13 Jbeta primers. Only in-frame clones appear in the TCRdb table, and some are missing; sequencing was by immunoSEQ multiplex PCR. Among approximately 140,000 clones listed, roughly 73% were seen once. Source material: PBMCs. Source of these receptors: a human donor in good health.

V gene TRBV2 combines with J gene TRBJ1-5; 8 bases map to TRBD1. Germline V gene data show CDR1 as SNHLY and CDR2 as FYNNEI. With 5 bases clipped from V and 4 bases from J, the junction kept 7 bases outside the gene matches. The CDR3 has 15 residues. The CDR3 is CASSPGTGYNQPQHF. The CDR3 DNA reads TGTGCCAGCAGTCCCGGGACAGGTTATAATCAGCCCCAGCATTTT.

The J gene is TRBJ1-4, the V gene TRBV7-9, with 7 bases identical to TRBD1. The CDR3 has 13 residues. With V trimmed by 1 base and J by 12 bases, 5 bases remained unmatched. From germline, CDR1 is SEHNR and CDR2 FQNEAQ (reference sequence). CDR3 nucleotide sequence: TGTGCCAGCAGCTTAGGGGCCACAGGGGAACTGTTTTTT. This translates into CASSLGATGELFF.

The gene calls are TRBV5-1 and TRBJ2-5; weak D call: TRBD2 (5 bases). The J call is doubtful: the DNA matches TRBJ2-7 better. This CDR3 has 15 residues. CDR1 and CDR2 from the germline V gene are SGHRS and YFSETQ. CDR3 nucleotide sequence: TGCGCCAGCAGCCCCGATAGGCTAGCCGCCTACGAGCAGTACTTC. Translation gives CASSPDRLAAYEQYF.

In the case of this clone: One end of the junction fails to match germline, which may point to a read error. Other DNA sequences of this sample code for an identical CDR3. V and J are TRBV4-1 and TRBJ2-5; D not resolved. The germline CDR1 and CDR2 sequences are MGHRA and YSYEKL. The CDR3 contains 15 residues. This chain's CDR3 is CASSRGIVFRETQYF. CDR3 DNA sequence: TGCGCCAGCAGCCGAGGCATAGTATTCAGAGAGACTCAGTACTTC.

The gene calls are TRBV28 and TRBJ2-7, with 7 bases that match TRBD2. This CDR3 has 12 amino acids. V shed 6 bases, J shed 6 bases, and the junction held 5 bases outside the gene matches. In germline, CDR1 is MDHEN, CDR2 SYDVKM. CDR3 residues: CASRAGLSEQYF. The CDR3 coding sequence is TGTGCCAGCAGAGCGGGGTTATCCGAGCAGTACTTC.

V is TRBV15 and J is TRBJ1-2; no clear D. Trimming removed 5 bases at V and 4 bases at J, with 8 bases between. The CDR3 is 12 amino acids. Germline CDR1 reads LNHNV; CDR2 reads YYDKDF (reference sequence). CDR3 protein: CATSGRFYGYTF. The CDR3 bases are TGTGCCACCAGCGGCAGGTTCTATGGCTACACCTTC.